These 32 T cell receptor beta chains came from one sample sequenced in a study of vaccination and CD4 T cells after COVID-19. TCRdb reprocessed the PCR reads with MiXCR, giving one entry per CDR3 protein. The top ten hold about 5.3% of the sample, which has more than 25,000 distinct CDR3 sequences, around 49% seen once. Time point denoted: late sampling 161 to 241 days after vaccination in three convalescent patients. The sequences come from CD4+ T cells from blood, collected about 7 months after SARS-CoV-2 vaccination. The receptors derive from a human donor who had recovered from COVID-19.

The chain's CDR3 is CSAKNSGSSSDTQYF. For the CDR3, the DNA is TGCAGTGCTAAAAATAGCGGGAGTTCTTCAGATACGCAGTATTTT. This chain uses TRBV20-1 with TRBJ2-3; 9 positions match TRBD2. The germline gives CDR1 DFQATT, CDR2 SNEGSKA (reference sequence). The V and J ends lost 4 bases and 4 bases, in that order; junction bases with no gene match: 9. This CDR3 has 15 residues.

The chain couples TRBV27 to TRBJ2-1, with TRBD2 matching over 7 bases. This CDR3 is 15 amino acids long. Losses at the gene ends were 3 bases for V and 6 bases for J; bases not matched to a gene: 8. Germline CDR1 reads MNHEY; CDR2 reads SMNVEV (reference sequence). The CDR3 region is CASSLVLAGVNEQFF. CDR3 sequence (DNA): TGTGCCAGCAGTTTGGTTCTCGCGGGAGTCAATGAGCAGTTCTTC.

The rearrangement joins TRBV6-1 to TRBJ2-7, with 9 bases aligning to TRBD1. Looked up from germline, CDR1 is MNHNS and CDR2 is SASEGT. The ends lost 5 bases at V and 2 bases at J; junction bases unmatched: 4. CDR3 length equals 14 residues. CDR3 residues: CASSTGQGAYEQYF. CDR3 bases: TGTGCCAGCAGTACGGGACAGGGAGCCTACGAGCAGTACTTC.

The rearrangement links TRBV28 to TRBJ2-5; D might be TRBD1 (6 bases). Between the trimmed V and J ends, which lost 5 bases and 2 bases, there was a span of 18 bases. Germline values: CDR1 MDHEN, CDR2 SYDVKM. The CDR3 is made up of 16 amino acids. CDR3 loop: CASSGTSQGTQETQYF. Written as DNA, the CDR3 is TGTGCCAGCAGTGGAACATCGCAGGGGACACAAGAGACCCAGTACTTC.

This clonotype was seen a few times. The rearrangement links TRBV7-9 to TRBJ2-2; no reliable D call. The germline gives CDR1 SEHNR, CDR2 FQNEAQ (reference sequence). V was shortened by 5 bases and J by 6 bases, with 10 bases between the two germline ends. There are 13 residues in the CDR3. CDR3 DNA: TGTGCCAGCAGCGCCTTAAGCCCCGGGGAGCTGTTTTTT. Translating gives CASSALSPGELFF.

There are a few counts of this clonotype. The chain carries TRBV7-6 and TRBJ2-3; possible D gene TRBD1, 5 bases. Trimming removed 8 bases from V and 0 bases from J, with 9 bases in between. This CDR3 contains 13 residues. Germline values: CDR1 SGHVS, CDR2 FNYEAQ. CDR3 sequence reads: CASGDRSTDTQYF. CDR3 coding DNA: TGTGCCAGCGGAGACAGAAGCACAGATACGCAGTATTTT.

This clonotype appeared a few times. V and J are TRBV7-9 and TRBJ2-5; the match to TRBD2 covers 11 bases. V lost 5 bases, J lost 4 bases, and 15 bases stayed unmatched. This CDR3 is built from 18 residues. CDR1 and CDR2 from the germline V gene are SEHNR and FQNEAQ (reference sequence). The DNA of the CDR3 is TGTGCCAGCAGCGGGGGGACTAGCGGTACTCTCTACTCAGAGACCCAGTACTTC. It specifies CASSGGTSGTLYSETQYF. Full variable domain (missing parts from reference TRBV7-9 and TRBJ2-5): DTGVSQNPRHKITKRGQNVTFRCDPISEHNRLYWYRQTLGQGPEFLTYFQNEAQLEKSRLLSDRFSAERPKGSFSTLEIQRTEQGDSAMYLCASSGGTSGTLYSETQYFGPGTRLLVL.

The chain carries TRBV7-2 and TRBJ2-1; D remains ambiguous. Germline CDR1 SGHTA, CDR2 FQGNSA. The CDR3 runs to 16 residues. V gave up 4 bases and J gave up 0 bases, with 13 bases separating them. This chain's CDR3 is CASSSESTLSYNEQFF. In DNA, the CDR3 is TGTGCCAGCAGCTCCGAATCAACACTCTCCTACAATGAGCAGTTCTTC.

The chain recombines TRBV6-1 with TRBJ2-5; D gene uncertain. Deletions cut 1 base from V and 2 bases from J, with 17 bases between. The length of the CDR3 is 17 residues. Germline V lookup: CDR1 MNHNS, CDR2 SASEGT. Here the CDR3 reads CASSEVTHPALQETQYF. Written as DNA, the CDR3 is TGTGCCAGCAGTGAAGTAACACACCCTGCACTACAAGAGACCCAGTACTTC.

V and J are TRBV27 and TRBJ1-2, with a possible D match to TRBD1 (5 bases). The CDR3 is 15 residues long. Germline-derived CDR1 and CDR2 are MNHEY and SMNVEV (reference sequence). V lost 5 bases and J 5 bases, leaving 18 bases between the germline ends. The CDR3 loop is CASSVFRDGVYGYTF. The CDR3 DNA reads as TGTGCCAGCAGTGTCTTCCGGGACGGAGTTTATGGCTACACCTTC.

This clonotype occurred once. The chain carries TRBV10-1 and TRBJ2-2; maybe TRBD2 (5 bases). The CDR3 extends over 14 amino acids. V lost 5 bases, J lost 5 bases, and 12 bases lay in between. Germline CDR1 WNHNN, CDR2 SYGVQD (reference sequence). This CDR3 is CASSRAGETGELFF. The CDR3, as DNA: TGCGCCAGCAGTAGGGCGGGCGAGACCGGGGAGCTGTTTTTT.

The chain couples TRBV28 to TRBJ2-1; 9 positions match TRBD2. Germline V gene data show CDR1 as MDHEN and CDR2 as SYDVKM. The CDR3 totals 13 residues. V lost 7 bases to trimming and J lost 14 bases; unmatched junction nucleotides: 12. CDR3 DNA sequence: TGTGCCAGCACCCATCAGCTAAGCGGGAGGAAGTTCTTC. It codes for CASTHQLSGRKFF.

The chain carries TRBV6-1 and TRBJ2-1, with TRBD2 matching over 13 bases. The CDR3 sequence is 17 residues long. The V gene's germline CDR1 is MNHNS and CDR2 SASEGT. V lost 7 bases and J lost 5; bases outside the gene matches: 11. The CDR3 loop is CASIKRTSGSFDNEQFF. CDR3 coding DNA: TGTGCCAGCATCAAGAGGACTAGCGGGAGCTTCGACAATGAGCAGTTCTTC.

This chain connects TRBV6-5 to TRBJ1-3, with D possibly matching TRBD1 (5 bases). Trimming cost V 2 bases and J 4 bases, with 12 bases left between them. The CDR3 extends over 15 amino acids. CDR1 is MNHEY and CDR2 is SVGAGI in the germline V gene. CDR3 in amino acids: CASSYEGTVGNTIYF. CDR3 DNA sequence: TGTGCCAGCAGTTACGAGGGGACTGTCGGAAACACCATATATTTT.

Comment on this clonotype: At one end the junction does not follow the germline gene, possibly because of a read error. The chain has TRBV19 and TRBJ2-7, with 7 bases that match TRBD2. The germline CDR1 and CDR2 sequences are LNHDA and SQIVND (reference sequence). The CDR3 runs 15 residues. The DNA of the CDR3 is TGTGCCAGTAGTCCGGTACGGGGAGGGACCTACCAGCAGTACTTC. Its translation is CASSPVRGGTYQQYF. The entire variable domain, with the rest obtained from reference TRBV19 and TRBJ2-7, is as follows: DGGITQSPKYLFRKEGQNVTLSCEQNLNHDAMYWYRQDPGQGLRLIYYSQIVNDFQKGDIAEGYSVSREKKESFPLTVTSAQKNPTAFYLCASSPVRGGTYQQYFGPGTRLTVT.

The chain has TRBV27 and TRBJ1-6; 7 bases align to TRBD1. The trim removed 0 bases at V and 8 bases at J, leaving 13 bases unmatched. The CDR3 is 18 amino acids. CDR1 MNHEY and CDR2 SMNVEV come from the germline V gene (reference sequence). The CDR3 region is CASSLSPRTGTGDSPLHF. CDR3 in DNA: TGTGCCAGCAGTTTATCACCCCGGACAGGAACAGGGGATTCACCCCTCCACTTT.

This chain uses TRBV19 with TRBJ2-7; D is possibly TRBD1 (6 bases). V dropped 5 bases and J dropped 0 bases, with 17 bases sitting between them. This CDR3 is 16 amino acids long. The germline gives CDR1 LNHDA, CDR2 SQIVND (reference sequence). CDR3 DNA sequence: TGTGCCAGTAGTCGAGACGGCGGACAGTCCTCCTACGAGCAGTACTTC. Its translation: CASSRDGGQSSYEQYF.

The chain couples TRBV28 to TRBJ2-1; TRBD2 aligns across 10 bases. Germline V lookup: CDR1 MDHEN, CDR2 SYDVKM. This CDR3 region has 18 residues. J lost 0 bases, V lost 1 base, and 6 bases had no gene match. CDR3 bases: TGTGCCAGCAGTTTATCCCTAGCGGGAGCGGCCTCCTACAATGAGCAGTTCTTC. It translates to CASSLSLAGAASYNEQFF. Full variable domain (missing parts from reference TRBV28 and TRBJ2-1): DVKVTQSSRYLVKRTGEKVFLECVQDMDHENMFWYRQDPGLGLRLIYFSYDVKMKEKGDIPEGYSVSREKKERFSLILESASTNQTSMYLCASSLSLAGAASYNEQFFGPGTRLTVL.

This chain uses TRBV20-1 with TRBJ1-5; possible D gene TRBD1, 6 bases. V was cut by 1 base and J by 3 bases, with 10 bases left in between. The CDR3 is 14 amino acids. Germline V gives CDR1 DFQATT, CDR2 SNEGSKA (reference sequence). The CDR3 DNA reads as TGCAGTGCTAGAGGGGGGCCCAACAATCAGCCCCAGCATTTT. Encoded protein: CSARGGPNNQPQHF.

This clonotype has more than one count but fewer than ten. The gene calls are TRBV25-1 and TRBJ2-7; D is perhaps TRBD1 (6 bases). V was trimmed by 1 base and J by 3 bases, leaving 28 bases between them. CDR1 is MGHDK and CDR2 is SYGVNS in the germline V gene. The CDR3 contains 20 residues. The DNA of the CDR3 is TGTGCCAGCAGTGAATTAGTGACAGGACGGTTGTTAGCCCCCGGCTACGAGCAGTACTTC. This sequence encodes CASSELVTGRLLAPGYEQYF.

Only a few counts were recorded for this clonotype. The genes are TRBV6-1 and TRBJ1-5; possible D gene TRBD1, 5 bases. Germline CDR1 is MNHNS and CDR2 is SASEGT. The CDR3 runs to 13 residues. Trimming cost V 6 bases and J 7 bases, with 13 bases left between them. Here the CDR3 reads CASRPRETQPQHF. Here the CDR3 DNA reads TGTGCCAGCAGACCCAGGGAAACCCAGCCCCAGCATTTT.

The chain couples TRBV27 to TRBJ2-1; tentatively, D is TRBD1 (7 bases). This CDR3 comprises 13 residues. Germline-derived CDR1 and CDR2 are MNHEY and SMNVEV (reference sequence). V lost 2 bases, J lost 9 bases, and 11 bases lay in between. The CDR3 coding sequence is TGTGCCAGCAGTTTACTGCAGGGGGGTGAGCAGTTCTTC. It codes for CASSLLQGGEQFF.

This clonotype has more than one count but fewer than ten. The chain recombines TRBV27 with TRBJ2-7; the D is unclear. V lost 9 bases, J lost 4 bases, and 10 bases lay in between. This CDR3 has 11 amino acids. Germline V gives CDR1 MNHEY, CDR2 SMNVEV (reference sequence). This CDR3 reads CASSTGYEQYF. The CDR3 nucleotides are TGTGCCAGTAGTACTGGATACGAGCAGTACTTC.

The chain recombines TRBV25-1 with TRBJ2-7; no reliable D call. V dropped 6 bases and J dropped 4 bases, with 13 bases sitting between them. The length of the CDR3 is 13 residues. The germline CDR1 and CDR2 sequences are MGHDK and SYGVNS. The CDR3 spells CASRSRESYEQYF. CDR3 bases: TGTGCCAGCAGGTCAAGAGAGTCTTACGAGCAGTACTTC.

The CDR3 reads CASSLIQGNYEQYF. For the CDR3, the DNA is TGTGCCAGCAGCCTGATACAGGGGAACTACGAGCAGTACTTC. V and J are TRBV5-6 and TRBJ2-7, with 7 bases lining up with TRBD1. J was trimmed by 3 bases and V by 4 bases; bases with no gene match: 7. This CDR3 spans 14 amino acids. Germline CDR1 SGHDT, CDR2 YYEEEE.

This clonotype was picked up one time. This rearrangement joins TRBV6-5 to TRBJ2-5; 10 bases map to TRBD1. Germline V gene sequence: CDR1 MNHEY, CDR2 SVGAGI. The CDR3 has 16 amino acids. V was pared by 2 bases and J by 7 bases, with 10 bases of the junction left unmatched. CDR3 sequence (DNA): TGTGCCAGCAGTTACGCGACAGGGGGCGATTGGGGGACCCAGTACTTC. Translated, it gives CASSYATGGDWGTQYF.

The gene calls are TRBV15 and TRBJ2-3; 11 nucleotides line up with TRBD1. The length of the CDR3 is 15 residues. J was trimmed by 0 bases and V by 5 bases; bases with no gene match: 1. The V gene's germline CDR1 is LNHNV and CDR2 YYDKDF (reference sequence). The CDR3 loop reads CATSGQGASTDTQYF. CDR3 DNA: TGTGCCACCAGCGGACAGGGGGCTAGCACAGATACGCAGTATTTT. Variable domain in full (rest from reference TRBV15 and TRBJ2-3): DAMVIQNPRYQVTQFGKPVTLSCSQTLNHNVMYWYQQKSSQAPKLLFHYYDKDFNNEADTPDNFQSRRPNTSFCFLDIRSPGLGDTAMYLCATSGQGASTDTQYFGPGTRLTVL.

V is TRBV19 and J is TRBJ2-3; D remains ambiguous. The CDR3 has 14 amino acids. Trimming took 3 bases from V and 2 from J, leaving 9 bases between them. The V gene's germline CDR1 is LNHDA and CDR2 SQIVND (reference sequence). The CDR3 region is CASSMDLTTDTQYF. As DNA, the CDR3 is TGTGCCAGTAGTATGGACCTCACCACAGATACGCAGTATTTT.

The rearrangement uses TRBV7-9 and TRBJ2-3, with D possibly being TRBD1 or TRBD2 (6 bases each). The CDR3 is 20 residues long. V was trimmed by 6 bases and J by 0 bases, leaving 28 bases between them. CDR1 is SEHNR, CDR2 FQNEAQ, per germline (reference sequence). The CDR3 is CASSSTTGADSGWSTDTQYF. The CDR3 nucleotides are TGTGCCAGCAGTTCAACCACGGGGGCAGACTCAGGGTGGAGCACAGATACGCAGTATTTT.

The V and J genes are TRBV15 and TRBJ2-1; 14 bases line up with TRBD2. The CDR3 has 18 residues. V trimming: 3 bases; J trimming: 2 bases; junction bases outside the gene matches: 6. The germline V gene encodes CDR1 LNHNV and CDR2 YYDKDF (reference sequence). The CDR3 DNA follows: TGTGCCACCAGCAGGACTAGCGGGAGGGTCCTAGCCTACAATGAGCAGTTCTTC. Its translation is CATSRTSGRVLAYNEQFF.

This chain uses TRBV28 with TRBJ1-2; TRBD1 is a possible D gene (5 bases). The germline CDR1 and CDR2 sequences are MDHEN and SYDVKM. Trimming removed 5 bases from V and 7 bases from J, with 17 bases in between. The CDR3 contains 14 residues. The CDR3 here is CASSRLVGDLGYTF. Written as DNA, the CDR3 is TGTGCCAGCAGTCGACTGGTAGGGGATCTTGGCTACACCTTC.

The chain combines TRBV6-1 with TRBJ2-7, with TRBD1 matching 8 bases. The CDR3 is 15 amino acids. CDR1 and CDR2 from the germline V gene are MNHNS and SASEGT. After removal of 3 bases from V and 3 bases from J, the junction contained 7 bases not matched to a gene. The CDR3 is CASSDMDRVGYEQYF. CDR3 coding DNA: TGTGCCAGCAGTGATATGGACAGGGTCGGCTACGAGCAGTACTTC.